These T cell receptor beta chains were read from a single sample in a study of cytomegalovirus exposure and HLA in healthy donors. Measured with immunoSEQ multiplex PCR; TCRdb has only the in-frame clones, and not every one. The data hold about 120,000 clones, with over 70% observed a single time. The sample taken for sequencing was PBMCs. These receptors were taken from a woman aged 45-65 years in good health and CMV-seronegative. CDR3s include the opening cysteine and the closing phenylalanine or tryptophan. A D gene is named only where the DNA matches it firmly. For some rows the clone size is stated as once, few or many, or as a class when expanded; others skip it.

TRBV28,TRBJ2-7,NA,TRBD1,CASRVTGTGGFSEQYF,TGTGCCAGCAGAGTTACCGGGACAGGGGGATTCTCCGAGCAGTACTTC
TRBV30,TRBJ1-3,NA,TRBD1,CAWSKGQGSGNTIYF,TGTGCCTGGAGCAAGGGACAGGGGTCTGGAAACACCATATATTTT
TRBV27,TRBJ2-1,once,NA,CASSALAVRYNEQFF,TGTGCCAGCAGTGCTTTAGCGGTAAGATACAATGAGCAGTTCTTC
TRBV5-4,TRBJ2-7,NA,TRBD1,CASSSAGTAYEQYF,TGTGCCAGCAGCTCCGCCGGGACAGCGTACGAGCAGTACTTC
TRBV15,TRBJ1-2,once,NA,CATSTPNRVGYTF,TGTGCCACCAGCACTCCGAACAGGGTTGGCTACACCTTC
TRBV6-7,TRBJ2-2,NA,NA,CASSRTGILAGELFF,TGTGCCAGCAGTCGTACAGGGATTTTGGCCGGGGAACTGTTTTTT
TRBV11-3,TRBJ2-1,few,NA,CASSLPPYNEQFF,TGTGCCAGCAGCTTACCCCCATACAATGAGCAGTTCTTC
TRBV4-3,TRBJ2-3,NA,NA,CASSHSPLSTDTQYF,TGCGCCAGCAGCCACAGTCCCCTGTCCACAGATACGCAGTATTTT
TRBV5-1,TRBJ1-1,NA,NA,CASSFKTPMGDTEAFF,TGCGCCAGCAGCTTCAAAACCCCCATGGGAGACACTGAAGCTTTCTTT
TRBV7-6,TRBJ2-3,NA,NA,CASSLTADTQYF,TGTGCCAGCAGCTTAACAGCAGATACGCAGTATTTT
TRBV28,TRBJ2-2,NA,TRBD1,CASSREGTGLVGELFF,TGTGCCAGCAGTCGTGAGGGGACAGGGTTGGTCGGGGAGCTGTTTTTT
TRBV20-1,TRBJ2-7,NA,NA,CSGQARYEQYF,TGCAGTGGGCAGGCCCGCTACGAGCAGTACTTC
TRBV28,TRBJ2-2,NA,TRBD1,CASRPGQPNTGELFF,TGTGCCAGCCGGCCGGGACAGCCGAACACCGGGGAGCTGTTTTTT
TRBV6-1,TRBJ2-2,NA,NA,CASSLSDPGELFF,TGTGCCAGCAGTTTAAGCGATCCCGGGGAGCTGTTTTTT
TRBV6-5,TRBJ2-3,NA,NA,CASSYSKGWTSDTQYF,TGTGCCAGCAGTTACTCGAAGGGGTGGACCTCAGATACGCAGTATTTT
TRBV7-9,TRBJ1-2,NA,NA,CASSLVQGLEYGYTF,TGTGCCAGCAGCTTAGTGCAGGGGCTTGAATATGGCTACACCTTC
TRBV10-3,TRBJ1-2,once,NA,CAINEGGANYGYTF,TGTGCCATCAATGAAGGAGGGGCTAACTATGGCTACACCTTC
TRBV28,TRBJ1-2,NA,TRBD1,CATGGWDYGYTF,TGTGCCACAGGGGGCTGGGACTATGGCTACACCTTC
TRBV6-7,TRBJ2-7,few,NA,CASSSRQIGSYEQYF,TGTGCCAGCAGTTCGCGACAGATAGGCTCCTACGAGCAGTACTTC
TRBV7-8,TRBJ2-5,NA,TRBD1,CASSYRGRQETQYF,TGTGCCAGCAGCTACAGGGGTAGACAAGAGACCCAGTACTTC
TRBV28,TRBJ1-5,NA,NA,CASSLSGLRNQPQHF,TGTGCCAGCAGTTTATCTGGACTGCGCAATCAGCCCCAGCATTTT
TRBV4-3,TRBJ2-1,NA,TRBD2,CASSPRGGTYNEQFF,TGCGCCAGCAGCCCCCGGGGGGGGACCTACAATGAGCAGTTCTTC
TRBV6-6,TRBJ2-3,NA,NA,CASSYSIDTQYF,TGTGCCAGCAGTTACTCCATAGATACGCAGTATTTT
TRBV4-3,TRBJ2-1,NA,NA,CASSQDPTSYNEQFF,TGCGCCAGCAGCCAAGATCCTACCTCCTACAATGAGCAGTTCTTC
TRBV4-3,TRBJ1-1,NA,NA,CASSQAVWRDTEAFF,TGCGCCAGCAGCCAAGCGGTATGGAGGGACACTGAAGCTTTCTTT
TRBV5-1,TRBJ2-5,NA,TRBD2,CASSLGLAGVRETQYF,TGCGCCAGCAGCTTAGGACTAGCGGGAGTCAGAGAGACCCAGTACTTC
TRBV7-3,TRBJ1-1,few,TRBD1,CASSLITTGATEAFF,TGTGCCAGCAGCTTAATTACTACAGGGGCCACTGAAGCTTTCTTT
TRBV28,TRBJ2-7,NA,TRBD2,CASSSSGRSPQYF,TGTGCCAGCAGCTCTAGCGGGAGAAGTCCGCAGTACTTC
TRBV10-3,TRBJ2-1,few,TRBD2,CAIEAERAGVGNEQFF,TGTGCCATCGAGGCCGAGCGTGCGGGAGTAGGCAATGAGCAGTTCTTC
TRBV9,TRBJ2-1,NA,NA,CASSVAGNNEQFF,TGTGCCAGCAGCGTAGCGGGGAACAATGAGCAGTTCTTC
TRBV19,TRBJ1-5,NA,NA,CASSPPVSNQPQHF,TGTGCCAGTAGCCCCCCGGTTAGCAATCAGCCCCAGCATTTT
TRBV6-6,TRBJ2-7,NA,NA,CASSRGTDYEQYF,TGTGCCAGCAGCCGCGGGACAGATTACGAGCAGTACTTC
TRBV7-3,TRBJ2-3,NA,TRBD2,CASSPLAGGYADTQYF,TGTGCCAGCAGCCCCCTAGCGGGAGGGTATGCAGATACGCAGTATTTT
TRBV19,TRBJ2-1,NA,TRBD2,CASSIGAALAGEQFF,TGTGCCAGTAGTATAGGGGCGGCCCTAGCGGGTGAGCAGTTCTTC
TRBV21-1,TRBJ1-1,NA,NA,CASSSLKRGESEEAFF,TGTGCCAGCAGCTCGCTTAAACGTGGCGAAAGCGAGGAAGCTTTCTTT
TRBV5-6,TRBJ1-2,NA,TRBD1,CASSSETGINGYTF,TGTGCCAGCAGCTCTGAGACAGGGATTAATGGCTACACCTTC
TRBV6-9,TRBJ1-2,NA,NA,CASSTGNYGYTF,TGTGCCAGCAGTACAGGGAACTATGGCTACACCTTC
TRBV11-2,TRBJ2-7,NA,NA,CASSLITGGATYEQYF,TGTGCCAGCAGCTTAATTACTGGAGGGGCCACCTACGAGCAGTACTTC
TRBV10-3,TRBJ1-2,NA,NA,CAISESGVSRVDYGYTF,TGTGCCATCAGTGAGTCTGGTGTGTCGAGGGTTGACTATGGCTACACCTTC
TRBV4-3,TRBJ2-7,NA,NA,CASSQESLYYEQYF,TGCGCCAGCAGCCAAGAAAGCCTATACTACGAGCAGTACTTC
TRBV7-2,TRBJ2-1,NA,NA,CASSLGTLLDEQFF,TGTGCCAGCAGCTTAGGGACTCTCCTCGATGAGCAGTTCTTC
TRBV4-3,TRBJ1-4,NA,NA,CASSQQGERNEKLFF,TGCGCCAGCAGCCAGCAGGGTGAACGGAATGAAAAACTGTTTTTT
TRBV9,TRBJ1-3,NA,NA,CASSTKDFRRGLSGNTIYF,TGTGCCAGCAGCACCAAAGACTTTCGGCGTGGACTTTCGGGAAACACCATATATTTT
TRBV29-1,TRBJ1-2,few,TRBD1,CSVAGRQGRYGYTF,TGCAGCGTCGCCGGAAGACAGGGTAGATATGGCTACACCTTC
TRBV19,TRBJ1-5,NA,NA,CASSIGNSNQPQHF,TGTGCCAGTAGTATCGGGAATAGCAATCAGCCCCAGCATTTT
TRBV29-1,TRBJ2-7,NA,NA,CSVVYAYEQYF,TGCAGCGTTGTGTATGCCTACGAGCAGTACTTC
TRBV7-8,TRBJ2-2,NA,NA,CASSLIGGNTGELFF,TGTGCCAGCAGCTTAATCGGGGGGAACACCGGGGAGCTGTTTTTT
TRBV7-9,TRBJ2-7,few,NA,CASSSVAYEQYF,TGTGCCAGCAGCTCAGTTGCCTACGAGCAGTACTTC
TRBV5-8,TRBJ2-1,NA,TRBD1,CATLLRDSSYNEQFF,TGTGCCACCCTACTCCGGGACAGCTCCTACAATGAGCAGTTCTTC
TRBV27,TRBJ2-7,once,TRBD2,CASSFAGASEQYF,TGTGCCAGCAGTTTTGCGGGAGCAAGCGAGCAGTACTTC
TRBV7-9,TRBJ2-7,NA,NA,CSSSRGEVYEQYF,TGTTCCAGCAGCCGAGGTGAGGTCTACGAGCAGTACTTC